The entry below gives a single TCR beta chain sequence along with its context. Produced via immunoSEQ multiplex PCR; TCRdb's table is partial and in-frame only. The table includes approximately 2.4 million clones, 95% detected once. V was clipped by 4 bases and J by 0 bases; unmatched bases: 2. The CDR3 is 15 residues long. Germline loops: CDR1 KGHSH, CDR2 LQKENI. The data are from a study of shared clonotypes between healthy human individuals. The source is a man aged 18 to 29 in good health. The sequencing input was naive CD4+ T cells sorted from blood. As to subset: CD45RA+ positively selected. V gene TRBV18 combines with J gene TRBJ1-1; 10 bases are a match to TRBD1. Written as DNA, the CDR3 is TGTGCCAGCTCACGGGGACAGGGGATGAACACTGAAGCTTTCTTT. This sequence encodes CASSRGQGMNTEAFF.